This T cell receptor beta chain was recorded in a study of blood T cell repertoires in COVID-19. Data came from immunoSEQ multiplex PCR; TCRdb stores just in-frame clones and leaves some out. The sample has tens of thousands of clones, roughly 85% seen once. V was cut by 7 bases and J by 0 bases, with 10 bases left in between. This CDR3 is built from 14 residues. CDR1 is SNHLY, CDR2 FYNNEI, per germline. The TCR sequence derives from a woman aged 55-75 years with acute or convalescent COVID-19. The rearrangement links TRBV2 to TRBJ1-5, with D perhaps TRBD1 (5 bases). The sequencing input was peripheral blood. The CDR3 DNA is TGTGCCAGCAAAGCGACAGCTAGCAATCAGCCCCAGCATTTT. Translation: CASKATASNQPQHF.